This TCR beta chain was retrieved from a study of cytomegalovirus exposure and HLA in healthy donors. The study ran its PCR with 60 Vbeta and 13 Jbeta primers. Here immunoSEQ multiplex PCR was the method, and the copy in TCRdb shows in-frame clones only, minus some. The profile covers some 200,000 clones, with over 80% appearing a single time and 0.71% taken by the ten largest. Trimming removed 4 bases from V and 8 bases from J, with 8 bases in between. The CDR3 is 10 residues long. Germline values: CDR1 DFQATT, CDR2 SNEGSKA (reference sequence). The sequence derives from a boy aged 2 to 10 in good health and CMV-seronegative. Material: PBMCs. The rearrangement uses TRBV20-1 and TRBJ1-1; D is possibly TRBD1 (6 bases). CDR3 DNA: TGCAGTGCTACCGACAGGGAAGCTTTCTTT. Translation: CSATDREAFF.